The 2 T cell receptor beta chains presented below share a single source sample, sequenced in a study of sequential checkpoint blockade in melanoma. Only in-frame clones appear in the TCRdb table, and some are missing; sequencing was by immunoSEQ multiplex PCR. The table shows about 10,000 clones, with more than 75% occurring only once. The treatment: randomized to nivolumab then ipilimumab (arm A) or the reverse (arm B). Sequences were derived from CD8+ T cells sorted from blood (inferred from file names), sampled from a patient given nivolumab and ipilimumab in sequence. Every receptor here comes from a human donor with melanoma.

This clone was observed once. J is TRBJ2-7 and V is TRBV6-1; the match to TRBD1 covers 7 bases. CDR3 size: 14 residues. The J segment lost 7 bases and the V segment lost 3 bases, leaving 9 bases of the junction unmatched. CDR1 is MNHNS, CDR2 SASEGT, per germline. The CDR3 is CASSETGKAREQYF. CDR3 DNA sequence: TGTGCCAGCAGTGAGACAGGGAAAGCGAGAGAGCAGTACTTC.

The J gene is TRBJ2-7, the V gene TRBV11-2, with D possibly matching TRBD2 (5 bases). The CDR3 runs to 18 residues. Germline V gene data show CDR1 as SGHAT and CDR2 as FQNNGV. V was cut by 5 bases and J by 5 bases, with 28 bases left in between. The CDR3 sequence is CASSPSGFGGGRGHEQYF. The DNA for the CDR3 is TGTGCCAGCAGCCCCTCTGGGTTCGGAGGCGGGCGAGGGCACGAGCAGTACTTC.